Presented here are 20 T cell receptor beta chains from one specimen sequenced in a study of shared clonotypes between healthy human individuals. TCRdb keeps only in-frame clones here, not all; method: immunoSEQ multiplex PCR. The sample lists roughly 2.2 million clones; just over 90% were seen once. Sequencing input: naive CD4+ T cells from PBMCs. Specified subset: CD45RA+ positively selected. Receptors originate from a young man in good health. Some clones in this sample may be carry-over from other donors' samples.

This chain connects TRBV18 to TRBJ1-1; D gene unclear. This CDR3 contains 16 residues. V gave up 0 bases and J gave up 6 bases, with 17 bases separating them. CDR1 is KGHSH and CDR2 is LQKENI in the germline V gene. In nucleotides, the CDR3 is TGTGCCAGCTCACCACCTAAGGAGGGAGGATTCTCTGAAGCTTTCTTT. This gives the protein CASSPPKEGGFSEAFF.

The rearrangement joins TRBV14 to TRBJ2-1; weak D call: TRBD2 (5 bases). Trimming pared 3 bases from V and 4 bases from J, leaving 16 bases between. The CDR3 consists of 16 residues. Germline V gives CDR1 SGHDN, CDR2 FVKESK. This chain's CDR3 is CASSHRLADLYNEQFF. The CDR3 DNA reads as TGTGCCAGCAGCCATCGCCTAGCAGACCTATACAATGAGCAGTTCTTC.

The chain links TRBV7-8 to TRBJ2-1; 7 positions match TRBD1. CDR1 and CDR2 (germline): SGHVS, FQNEAQ. J gave up 9 bases and V 0 bases, and 5 bases lay outside the gene matches. The CDR3 totals 14 residues. The CDR3 DNA follows: TGTGCCAGCAGCTTAGCGCCAGGGGGTACTGAGCAGTTCTTC. This translates into CASSLAPGGTEQFF.

The rearrangement joins TRBV7-9 to TRBJ1-1; D is unresolved. Trimming took 7 bases from V and 6 from J, leaving 15 bases between them. CDR1 is SEHNR and CDR2 is FQNEAQ in the germline V gene (reference sequence). This CDR3 has 13 residues. Here the CDR3 reads CASTVRGWAEAFF. CDR3 DNA sequence: TGTGCCAGCACCGTCCGGGGTTGGGCTGAAGCTTTCTTT.

V usage is TRBV15 and J usage is TRBJ2-1; the D gene is possibly TRBD1 (5 bases). The CDR3 is made up of 14 amino acids. CDR1 is LNHNV, CDR2 YYDKDF, per germline (reference sequence). Trimming took 7 bases from V and 1 from J, leaving 11 bases between them. The CDR3 coding sequence is TGTGCCACCAATACCGACAGTTCCTACAATGAGCAGTTCTTC. Translated, it gives CATNTDSSYNEQFF.

V and J are TRBV28 and TRBJ2-1; 9 bases are a match to TRBD2. There are 14 residues in the CDR3. The J segment lost 8 bases and the V segment lost 8 bases, leaving 10 bases of the junction unmatched. CDR1 MDHEN and CDR2 SYDVKM come from the germline V gene. CDR3 protein: CASGLAGAVDEQFF. The DNA of the CDR3 is TGTGCCAGCGGATTAGCGGGAGCCGTGGATGAGCAGTTCTTC.

V and J are TRBV5-4 and TRBJ2-2; D gene unclear. The CDR3 covers 15 residues. V was clipped by 4 bases and J by 2 bases, with 12 bases between them. The V gene's germline CDR1 is SGHNT and CDR2 YYREEE (reference sequence). The DNA of the CDR3 is TGTGCCAGCAGCCAAGTAAACAGAAACACCGGGGAGCTGTTTTTT. The encoded protein is CASSQVNRNTGELFF. The full variable domain, completed using reference TRBV5-4 and TRBJ2-2, is ETGVTQSPTHLIKTRGQQVTLRCSSQSGHNTVSWYQQALGQGPQFIFQYYREEENGRGNFPPRFSGLQFPNYSSELNVNALELDDSALYLCASSQVNRNTGELFFGEGSRLTVL.

This clone was seen only a few times. V and J are TRBV6-5 and TRBJ1-1; D remains unclear. Per germline, CDR1 MNHEY and CDR2 SVGAGI. Deletions cut 7 bases from V and 1 base from J, with 13 bases between. The CDR3 spans 14 residues. CDR3 protein: CASMGLGTNTEAFF. The CDR3 nucleotides read TGTGCCAGCATGGGCCTTGGCACGAACACTGAAGCTTTCTTT.

This chain connects TRBV18 to TRBJ1-4, with a weak D call TRBD1 (5 bases). Germline assignment: CDR1 KGHSH and CDR2 LQKENI. The CDR3 is 18 amino acids. Deletions cut 3 bases from V and 0 bases from J, with 17 bases between. DNA of the CDR3: TGTGCCAGCTCACCGGGACCGACTATAGGTGCAACTAATGAAAAACTGTTTTTT. Protein sequence: CASSPGPTIGATNEKLFF.

This clone was observed once. V usage is TRBV6-5 and J usage is TRBJ2-1, with 8 bases aligning to TRBD1. The CDR3 has 14 residues. Germline loops: CDR1 MNHEY, CDR2 SVGAGI. The trim removed 8 bases at V and 7 bases at J, leaving 10 bases unmatched. CDR3 sequence reads: CASSRTGPRNEQFF. The CDR3 nucleotides are TGTGCCAGCTCGAGGACAGGGCCGAGAAATGAGCAGTTCTTC.

The chain recombines TRBV29-1 with TRBJ2-3; TRBD2 might be the D (6 bases). V lost 6 bases and J 3 bases, leaving 13 bases between the germline ends. The CDR3 spans 13 residues. CDR1 and CDR2 from the germline V gene are SQVTM and ANQGSEA. DNA for the CDR3: TGCAGCGTACGTGGGACTGTTACAGATACGCAGTATTTT. Translation: CSVRGTVTDTQYF.

The chain carries TRBV19 and TRBJ2-7, with 10 bases matching TRBD2. Germline assignment: CDR1 LNHDA and CDR2 SQIVND (reference sequence). This CDR3 is 14 amino acids long. The trim removed 4 bases at V and 2 bases at J, leaving 2 bases unmatched. The CDR3 is CASSTLAGAYEQYF. Written as DNA, the CDR3 is TGTGCCAGTAGTACCCTAGCGGGAGCCTACGAGCAGTACTTC.

The rearrangement joins TRBV27 to TRBJ2-6; D is ambiguous. The ends were cut back, 5 bases at V and 0 bases at J, with 11 bases in the middle. The V gene's germline CDR1 is MNHEY and CDR2 SMNVEV (reference sequence). The CDR3 has 16 amino acids. CDR3 region: CASSPKWVSGANVLTF. CDR3 nucleotide sequence: TGTGCCAGCAGTCCGAAGTGGGTCTCTGGGGCCAACGTCCTGACTTTC.

The genes are TRBV27 and TRBJ2-7; 8 nucleotides match TRBD1. CDR3 length: 14 residues. Germline lookup yields CDR1 MNHEY and CDR2 SMNVEV (reference sequence). The V segment lost 5 bases and the J segment 4 bases; nucleotides outside the gene matches: 7. The CDR3 here is CASSPRTGRYEQYF. DNA of the CDR3: TGTGCCAGCAGTCCCAGGACAGGGCGTTACGAGCAGTACTTC.

This clone occurred a few times. This rearrangement joins TRBV5-1 to TRBJ1-2; D gene unclear. Trimming took off 0 bases at V and 6 bases at J, with 6 bases between the two ends. Germline V lookup: CDR1 SGHRS, CDR2 YFSETQ. This CDR3 has 12 residues. In DNA, the CDR3 is TGCGCCAGCAGCTTGGAGGCGGATGGCTACACCTTC. Protein product: CASSLEADGYTF.

The chain has TRBV5-1 and TRBJ2-1; D not resolved. From germline, CDR1 is SGHRS and CDR2 YFSETQ. The germline V and J ends were trimmed by 0 bases and 5 bases, with 9 bases remaining between them. This CDR3 contains 14 residues. As DNA, the CDR3 is TGCGCCAGCAGCTTGGGGGCAGCAGACAATGAGCAGTTCTTC. This codes for CASSLGAADNEQFF.

This chain's CDR3 is CASSPAALAHYNEQFF. The CDR3, as DNA: TGTGCCAGCTCACCGGCAGCCTTGGCCCACTACAATGAGCAGTTCTTC. The chain carries TRBV18 and TRBJ2-1; D is unresolved. The length of the CDR3 is 16 residues. With 3 bases removed from V and 3 bases from J, the gap between germline ends came to 15 bases. Per germline, CDR1 KGHSH and CDR2 LQKENI.

The genes are TRBV7-2 and TRBJ1-5; no clear D gene. Trimming took off 5 bases at V and 4 bases at J, with 15 bases between the two ends. In germline, CDR1 is SGHTA, CDR2 FQGNSA. The CDR3 has 15 residues. CDR3 nucleotide sequence: TGTGCCAGCAGCCCCCAGGCCCGCTCAAATCAGCCCCAGCATTTT. As protein: CASSPQARSNQPQHF.

The chain links TRBV21-1 to TRBJ1-5. TRBV21-1 is a listed pseudogene. This CDR3 has 17 residues. As DNA, the CDR3 is TGTGCCAGCAGCGACCGAGTGGCCCAATATAGCAATCAGCCCCAGCATTTT. Its translation is CASSDRVAQYSNQPQHF.

V gene TRBV5-1 combines with J gene TRBJ1-1; D possibly corresponds to TRBD1 (5 bases). The length of the CDR3 is 14 residues. The V and J ends lost 8 bases and 1 base respectively, with 15 bases between them. Germline values: CDR1 SGHRS, CDR2 YFSETQ. CDR3 residues: CASRAQGENTEAFF. The CDR3 coding sequence is TGCGCCAGTAGGGCTCAGGGCGAGAACACTGAAGCTTTCTTT.